These 18 T cell receptor beta chains share one sample of origin, sequenced in a study of response to subunit inactivated influenza vaccine. TCRdb itself ran the RT-PCR reads through MiXCR, one entry per CDR3 protein. The sample yields 530,000 or so distinct CDR3 sequences, 12% seen once. The source was PBMCs from blood, collected on the day of vaccination. Source of these receptors: a man in his fifties or sixties who received an inactivated influenza vaccine.

This clonotype was observed a few times. This chain uses TRBV4-2 with TRBJ2-7; TRBD1 agrees at 9 bases. The V gene's germline CDR1 is LGHNA and CDR2 YNFKEQ. The junction had 6 bases not matched to a gene; V was cut back by 4 bases and J by 5 bases. The CDR3 has 14 amino acids. The CDR3 here is CASSPGTGPHEQYF. In DNA form, the CDR3 reads TGTGCCAGCAGCCCCGGGACAGGGCCCCACGAGCAGTACTTC.

This chain links TRBV7-9 with TRBJ1-3; the D gene is possibly TRBD1 (6 bases). Germline-derived CDR1 and CDR2 are SEHNR and FQNEAQ (reference sequence). This CDR3 comprises 16 residues. Trimming took 5 bases from V and 0 from J, leaving 14 bases between them. DNA of the CDR3: TGTGCCAGCAGCCCCGGAGGGGGGAACTCTGGAAACACCATATATTTT. This gives the protein CASSPGGGNSGNTIYF.

The V gene is TRBV11-2, the J gene TRBJ2-6; TRBD1 is a possible D gene (7 bases). V was trimmed by 5 bases and J by 13 bases, leaving 18 bases between them. Looked up from germline, CDR1 is SGHAT and CDR2 is FQNNGV. This CDR3 region has 14 residues. DNA for the CDR3: TGTGCCAGCAGCCAGGGGGGACGTCCTGGGGTCCTGACTTTC. Protein sequence: CASSQGGRPGVLTF.

This clonotype occurred a few times. The chain is built from TRBV2 and TRBJ2-1, with TRBD2 matching 7 bases. The CDR3 covers 11 residues. V shed 10 bases, J shed 8 bases, and the junction held 5 bases outside the gene matches. Per the germline V gene, CDR1 is SNHLY and CDR2 is FYNNEI. The CDR3 here is CAILGGDEQFF. CDR3 bases: TGTGCCATCCTGGGGGGGGATGAGCAGTTCTTC.

At least ten counts were recorded for this clonotype. This chain uses TRBV20-1 with TRBJ1-1; D uncertain. V lost 0 bases and J lost 5, with 7 bases in between. Germline lookup yields CDR1 DFQATT and CDR2 SNEGSKA (reference sequence). The CDR3 is 12 amino acids. This CDR3 reads CSARETSTEAFF. CDR3 coding DNA: TGCAGTGCTAGAGAGACGTCGACTGAAGCTTTCTTT.

Comment on this clonotype: This may be a read error, as it is one base from a much larger clone. V gene TRBV12-3 or TRBV12-4 combines with J gene TRBJ2-1; D remains unclear. V lost 8 bases and J lost 8, with 16 bases in between. This CDR3 has 13 amino acids. CDR3 protein: CASGQRPLDEQFF. The CDR3 nucleotides read TGTGCCAGCGGGCAACGCCCCCTCGATGAGCAGTTCTTC.

This clonotype was observed a handful of times. The chain employs TRBV20-1 and TRBJ2-1, with 8 bases aligning to TRBD2. CDR1 and CDR2 (germline): DFQATT, SNEGSKA (reference sequence). Trimming took 2 bases from V and 5 from J; bases not matched to a gene: 2. CDR3 length: 13 amino acids. The CDR3 DNA sequence: TGCAGTGCTAGATTAGCGGGACACAATGAGCAGTTCTTC. It specifies CSARLAGHNEQFF.

Only a few counts were recorded for this clonotype. This chain joins TRBV7-2 and TRBJ2-5; D unresolved. V was pared by 0 bases and J by 5 bases, with 7 bases between. The CDR3 consists of 13 residues. The germline V gene encodes CDR1 SGHTA and CDR2 FQGNSA. The CDR3 is CASSLAGWETQYF. For the CDR3, the DNA is TGTGCCAGCAGCTTAGCAGGGTGGGAGACCCAGTACTTC. The full variable domain, in which reference TRBV7-2 and TRBJ2-5 provide the parts outside the CDR3, is GAGVSQSPSNKVTEKGKDVELRCDPISGHTALYWYRQSLGQGLEFLIYFQGNSAPDKSGLPSDRFSAERTGGSVSTLTIQRTQQEDSAVYLCASSLAGWETQYFGPGTRLLVL.

This rearrangement joins TRBV4-3 to TRBJ2-3; 9 bases line up with TRBD2. This CDR3 region has 15 residues. The J segment lost 5 bases and the V segment lost 1 base, leaving 4 bases of the junction unmatched. The germline V gene has CDR1 LGHNA and CDR2 YSLEER. The CDR3 sequence is CASSQGFSGGDTQYF. As DNA, the CDR3 is TGCGCCAGCAGCCAAGGGTTTAGCGGGGGAGATACGCAGTATTTT.

In this sample, this clonotype turned up a few times. This chain connects TRBV4-1 to TRBJ1-4; TRBD1 aligns across 7 bases. The V gene end was trimmed by 1 base and the J gene end by 7 bases; junction bases not matched to a gene: 9. Germline assignment: CDR1 MGHRA and CDR2 YSYEKL. The CDR3 covers 16 residues. The CDR3 reads CASSQVSTGRGEKLFF. As DNA, the CDR3 is TGCGCCAGCAGCCAAGTGTCGACAGGGAGGGGTGAAAAACTGTTTTTT.

DNA of the CDR3: TGCGCCAGCAGCCAAGGGGGGGCCGAGCAGTTCTTC. Its translation is CASSQGGAEQFF. V gene TRBV4-1 combines with J gene TRBJ2-1; either TRBD1 or TRBD2 may fit D (6 bases each). V lost 1 base, J lost 10 bases, and 8 bases lay in between. Germline CDR1 reads MGHRA; CDR2 reads YSYEKL. The length of the CDR3 is 12 residues.

This chain links TRBV11-2 with TRBJ2-1, with 8 bases matching TRBD1. The ends lost 5 bases at V and 8 bases at J; junction bases unmatched: 11. The CDR3 consists of 15 residues. The V gene's germline CDR1 is SGHAT and CDR2 FQNNGV. The CDR3 coding sequence is TGTGCCAGCAGCCCCCGACAGGGGTTGAATTATGAGCAGTTCTTC. Its translation: CASSPRQGLNYEQFF.

This sequence joins TRBV7-8 and TRBJ2-2; D gene ambiguous. Germline V lookup: CDR1 SGHVS, CDR2 FQNEAQ. V lost 2 bases and J lost 0, with 7 bases in between. The CDR3 loop spans 15 amino acids. The CDR3 protein is CASSLLRSNTGELFF. The CDR3, as DNA: TGTGCCAGCAGCTTACTACGGTCGAACACCGGGGAGCTGTTTTTT.

This clonotype appeared once. The chain uses TRBV20-1 and TRBJ2-2; D may be TRBD1 (6 bases). Per the germline V gene, CDR1 is DFQATT and CDR2 is SNEGSKA (reference sequence). Trimming stripped 0 bases from V and 5 bases from J, with 10 bases between. The CDR3 extends over 14 amino acids. DNA of the CDR3: TGCAGTGCTAGAGATATACAGGGTACCGGGGAGCTGTTTTTT. Amino acid sequence: CSARDIQGTGELFF.

CDR3 DNA: TGCGCCAGCAGCCGGGCAAGCGGCGGGCTGAACAATGAGCAGTTCTTC. This codes for CASSRASGGLNNEQFF. This sequence joins TRBV4-1 and TRBJ2-1, with a tentative D call TRBD2 (5 bases). V was cut by 4 bases and J by 5 bases, with 18 bases left in between. This CDR3 region has 16 residues. Germline loops: CDR1 MGHRA, CDR2 YSYEKL.

The V and J genes are TRBV9 and TRBJ1-6; maybe TRBD1 (5 bases). The CDR3 totals 19 residues. V was trimmed by 2 bases and J by 5 bases, leaving 23 bases between them. Germline V CDR1 and CDR2: SGDLS, YYNGEE. The CDR3 bases are TGTGCCAGCAGCGTTGGGATTCCCTCAGGGAGCCCCGATAATTCACCCCTCCACTTT. It encodes CASSVGIPSGSPDNSPLHF.

This clonotype has a handful of counts. This chain's CDR3 is CSVGTRDNNEQFF. Written as DNA, the CDR3 is TGCAGCGTCGGGACTAGGGACAACAATGAGCAGTTCTTC. The rearrangement uses TRBV29-1 and TRBJ2-1; 8 bases match TRBD2. V trimming: 6 bases; J trimming: 5 bases; junction bases outside the gene matches: 6. CDR1 and CDR2 from the germline V gene are SQVTM and ANQGSEA. The CDR3 covers 13 residues.

At least ten counts were recorded for this clonotype. V usage is TRBV29-1 and J usage is TRBJ1-1; D may be TRBD1 (5 bases). Germline V gene data show CDR1 as SQVTM and CDR2 as ANQGSEA. The CDR3 is 13 amino acids. V lost 4 bases, J lost 2 bases, and 11 bases lay in between. CDR3 protein: CSVAGRANTEAFF. CDR3 nucleotide sequence: TGCAGCGTTGCAGGCAGGGCTAACACTGAAGCTTTCTTT.